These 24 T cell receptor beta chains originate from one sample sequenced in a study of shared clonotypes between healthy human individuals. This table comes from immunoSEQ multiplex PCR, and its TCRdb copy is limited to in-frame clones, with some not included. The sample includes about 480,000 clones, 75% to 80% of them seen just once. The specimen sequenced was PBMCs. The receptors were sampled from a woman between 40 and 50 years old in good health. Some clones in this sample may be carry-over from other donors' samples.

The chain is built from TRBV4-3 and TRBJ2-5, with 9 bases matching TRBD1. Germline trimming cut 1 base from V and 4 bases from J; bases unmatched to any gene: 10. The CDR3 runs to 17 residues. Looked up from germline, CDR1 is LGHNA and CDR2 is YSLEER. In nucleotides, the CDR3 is TGCGCCAGCAGCCAAGCCACAGGGGGCGGGCGGGTAGAGACCCAGTACTTC. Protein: CASSQATGGGRVETQYF.

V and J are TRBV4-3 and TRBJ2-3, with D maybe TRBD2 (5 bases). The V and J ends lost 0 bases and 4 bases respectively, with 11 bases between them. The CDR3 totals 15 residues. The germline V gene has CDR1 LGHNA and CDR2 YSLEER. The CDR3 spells CASSQESLRADTQYF. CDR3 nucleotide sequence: TGCGCCAGCAGCCAAGAATCCCTGCGGGCAGATACGCAGTATTTT.

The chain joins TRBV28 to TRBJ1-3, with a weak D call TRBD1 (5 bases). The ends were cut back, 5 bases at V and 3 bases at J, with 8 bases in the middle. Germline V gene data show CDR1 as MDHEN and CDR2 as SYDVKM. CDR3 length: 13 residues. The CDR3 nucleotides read TGTGCCAGCAGTCCAGGGATTGGAAACACCATATATTTT. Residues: CASSPGIGNTIYF.

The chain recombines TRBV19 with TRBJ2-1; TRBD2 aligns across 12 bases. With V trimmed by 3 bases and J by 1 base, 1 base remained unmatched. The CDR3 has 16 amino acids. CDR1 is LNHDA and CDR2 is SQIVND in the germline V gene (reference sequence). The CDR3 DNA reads TGTGCCAGTAGTATGACTAGCGGGAGTTCCTACAATGAGCAGTTCTTC. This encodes CASSMTSGSSYNEQFF.

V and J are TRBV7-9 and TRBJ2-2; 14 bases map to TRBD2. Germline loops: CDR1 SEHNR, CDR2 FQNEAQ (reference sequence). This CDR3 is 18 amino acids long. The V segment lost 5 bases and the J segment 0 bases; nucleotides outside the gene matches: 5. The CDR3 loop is CASSPRTSGRSNTGELFF. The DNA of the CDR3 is TGTGCCAGCAGCCCCAGGACTAGCGGGAGGTCGAACACCGGGGAGCTGTTTTTT. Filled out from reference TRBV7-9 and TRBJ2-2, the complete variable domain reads DTGVSQNPRHKITKRGQNVTFRCDPISEHNRLYWYRQTLGQGPEFLTYFQNEAQLEKSRLLSDRFSAERPKGSFSTLEIQRTEQGDSAMYLCASSPRTSGRSNTGELFFGEGSRLTVL.

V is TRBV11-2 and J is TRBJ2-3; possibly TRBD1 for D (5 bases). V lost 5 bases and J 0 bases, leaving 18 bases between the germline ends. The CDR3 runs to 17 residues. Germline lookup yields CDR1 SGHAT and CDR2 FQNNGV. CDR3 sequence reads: CASSALRGYTSTDTQYF. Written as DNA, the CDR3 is TGTGCCAGCAGCGCCCTAAGGGGATACACTAGCACAGATACGCAGTATTTT.

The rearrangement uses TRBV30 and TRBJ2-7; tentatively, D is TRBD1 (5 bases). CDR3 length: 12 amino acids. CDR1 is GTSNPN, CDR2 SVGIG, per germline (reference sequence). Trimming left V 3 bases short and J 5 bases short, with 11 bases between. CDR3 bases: TGTGCCTGGAGGGAAGGGGTGCACGAGCAGTACTTC. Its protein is CAWREGVHEQYF.

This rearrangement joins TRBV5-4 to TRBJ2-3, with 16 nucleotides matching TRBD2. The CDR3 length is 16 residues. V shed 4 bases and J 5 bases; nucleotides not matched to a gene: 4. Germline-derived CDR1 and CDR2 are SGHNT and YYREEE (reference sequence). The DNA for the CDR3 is TGTGCCAGCAGCCCGGGACTAGCGGGAGGGTTAGATACGCAGTATTTT. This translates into CASSPGLAGGLDTQYF.

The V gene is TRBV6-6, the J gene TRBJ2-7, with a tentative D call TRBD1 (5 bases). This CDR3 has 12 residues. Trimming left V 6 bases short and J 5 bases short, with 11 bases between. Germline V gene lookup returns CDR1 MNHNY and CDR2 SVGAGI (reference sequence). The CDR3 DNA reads TGTGCCAGCAGCCAAAAGGGGAACGAGCAGTACTTC. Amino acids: CASSQKGNEQYF.

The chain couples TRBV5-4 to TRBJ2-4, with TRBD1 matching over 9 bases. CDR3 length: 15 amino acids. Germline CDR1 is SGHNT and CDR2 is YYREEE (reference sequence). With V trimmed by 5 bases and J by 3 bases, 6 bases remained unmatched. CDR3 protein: CASRRTGDGKNIQYF. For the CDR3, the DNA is TGTGCCAGCAGAAGGACAGGGGATGGCAAAAACATTCAGTACTTC.

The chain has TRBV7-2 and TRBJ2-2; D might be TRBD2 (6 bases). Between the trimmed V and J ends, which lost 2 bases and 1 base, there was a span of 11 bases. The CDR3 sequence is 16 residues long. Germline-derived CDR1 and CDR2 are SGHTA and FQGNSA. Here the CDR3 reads CASSLLSGGNTGELFF. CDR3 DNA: TGTGCCAGCAGCTTATTGTCCGGGGGGAACACCGGGGAGCTGTTTTTT.

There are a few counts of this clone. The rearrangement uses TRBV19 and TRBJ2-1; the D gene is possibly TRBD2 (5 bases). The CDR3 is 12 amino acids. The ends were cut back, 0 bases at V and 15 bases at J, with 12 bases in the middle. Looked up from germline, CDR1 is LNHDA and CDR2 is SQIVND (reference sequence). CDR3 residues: CASSIDGEIMFF. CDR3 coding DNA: TGTGCCAGTAGTATAGATGGGGAGATCATGTTCTTC.

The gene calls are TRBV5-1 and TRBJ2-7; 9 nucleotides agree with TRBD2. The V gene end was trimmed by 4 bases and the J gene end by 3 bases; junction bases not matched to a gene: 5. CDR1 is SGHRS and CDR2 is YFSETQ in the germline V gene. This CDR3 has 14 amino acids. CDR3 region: CASSSSGSLYEQYF. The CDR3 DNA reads TGCGCCAGCAGCAGTAGCGGGAGCCTCTACGAGCAGTACTTC.

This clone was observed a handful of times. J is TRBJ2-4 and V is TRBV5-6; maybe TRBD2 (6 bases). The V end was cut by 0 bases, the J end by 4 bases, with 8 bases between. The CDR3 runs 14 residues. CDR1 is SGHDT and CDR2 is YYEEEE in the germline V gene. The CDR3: CASSLAGVKNIQYF. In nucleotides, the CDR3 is TGTGCCAGCAGCTTGGCGGGGGTTAAAAACATTCAGTACTTC.

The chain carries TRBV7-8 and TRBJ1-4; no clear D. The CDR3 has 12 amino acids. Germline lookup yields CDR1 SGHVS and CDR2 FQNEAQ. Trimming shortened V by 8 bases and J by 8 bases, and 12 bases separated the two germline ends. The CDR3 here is CASRLVGEKLFF. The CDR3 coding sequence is TGTGCCAGCCGCCTGGTGGGGGAAAAACTGTTTTTT.

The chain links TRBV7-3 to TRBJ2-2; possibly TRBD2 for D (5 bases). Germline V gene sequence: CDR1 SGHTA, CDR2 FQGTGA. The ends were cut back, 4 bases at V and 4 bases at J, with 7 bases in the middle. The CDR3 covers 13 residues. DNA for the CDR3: TGTGCCAGCAGCTCACTAGTCACCGGGGAGCTGTTTTTT. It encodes CASSSLVTGELFF. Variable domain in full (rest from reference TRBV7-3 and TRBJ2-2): GAGVSQTPSNKVTEKGKYVELRCDPISGHTALYWYRQSLGQGPEFLIYFQGTGAADDSGLPNDRFFAVRPEGSVSTLKIQRTERGDSAVYLCASSSLVTGELFFGEGSRLTVL.

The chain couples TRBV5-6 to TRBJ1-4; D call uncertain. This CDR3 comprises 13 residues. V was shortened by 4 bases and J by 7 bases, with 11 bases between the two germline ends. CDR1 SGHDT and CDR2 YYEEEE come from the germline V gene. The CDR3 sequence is CASSPRRAEKLFF. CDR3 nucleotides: TGTGCCAGCAGCCCCCGGAGGGCTGAAAAACTGTTTTTT. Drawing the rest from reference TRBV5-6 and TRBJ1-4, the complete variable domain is DAGVTQSPTHLIKTRGQQVTLRCSPKSGHDTVSWYQQALGQGPQFIFQYYEEEERQRGNFPDRFSGHQFPNYSSELNVNALLLGDSALYLCASSPRRAEKLFFGSGTQLSVL.

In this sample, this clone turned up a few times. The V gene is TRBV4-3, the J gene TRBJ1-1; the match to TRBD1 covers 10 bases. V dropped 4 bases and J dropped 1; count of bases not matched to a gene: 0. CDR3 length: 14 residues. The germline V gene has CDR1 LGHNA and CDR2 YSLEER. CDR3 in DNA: TGCGCCAGCAGCCGGACAGGGGGGAACACTGAAGCTTTCTTT. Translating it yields CASSRTGGNTEAFF.

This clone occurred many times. Here the CDR3 reads CASSPSDSSYNEQFF. Written as DNA, the CDR3 is TGTGCCAGCTCACCTAGTGATAGCTCCTACAATGAGCAGTTCTTC. The genes are TRBV18 and TRBJ2-1, with no clear D. The germline V gene has CDR1 KGHSH and CDR2 LQKENI. The V end lost 3 bases, the J end lost 0 bases, and 9 bases lay between the germline ends. This CDR3 has 15 residues.

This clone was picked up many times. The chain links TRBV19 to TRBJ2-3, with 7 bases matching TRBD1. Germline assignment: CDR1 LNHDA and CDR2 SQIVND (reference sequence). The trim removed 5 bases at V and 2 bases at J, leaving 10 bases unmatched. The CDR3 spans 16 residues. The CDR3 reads CASSPLWTGTTDTQYF. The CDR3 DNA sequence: TGTGCCAGTAGTCCCCTCTGGACAGGTACCACAGATACGCAGTATTTT.

CDR3 coding DNA: TGTGCCAGCAGCTTACGGGGGACAGTCCAAGAGACCCAGTACTTC. As protein: CASSLRGTVQETQYF. The rearrangement joins TRBV7-9 to TRBJ2-5, with D possibly TRBD1 on 7 matching bases. This CDR3 region has 15 residues. Germline V gene sequence: CDR1 SEHNR, CDR2 FQNEAQ (reference sequence). The V gene lost 2 bases and the J gene lost 1 base, with 11 bases spanning the gap.

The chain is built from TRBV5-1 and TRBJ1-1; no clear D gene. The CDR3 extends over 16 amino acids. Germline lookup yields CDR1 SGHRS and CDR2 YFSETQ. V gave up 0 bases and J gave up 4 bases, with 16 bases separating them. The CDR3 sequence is CASSLVPGFRFTEAFF. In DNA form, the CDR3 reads TGCGCCAGCAGCTTGGTTCCGGGATTTAGGTTCACTGAAGCTTTCTTT.

The CDR3 loop is CASSLTSGTGGTEAFF. The DNA of the CDR3 is TGTGCCAGCAGCTTAACATCAGGGACAGGAGGGACTGAAGCTTTCTTT. V usage is TRBV7-9 and J usage is TRBJ1-1; 8 nucleotides line up with TRBD1. V gave up 2 bases and J gave up 5 bases; unmatched junction bases: 10. This CDR3 is 16 amino acids long. The germline gives CDR1 SEHNR, CDR2 FQNEAQ (reference sequence).

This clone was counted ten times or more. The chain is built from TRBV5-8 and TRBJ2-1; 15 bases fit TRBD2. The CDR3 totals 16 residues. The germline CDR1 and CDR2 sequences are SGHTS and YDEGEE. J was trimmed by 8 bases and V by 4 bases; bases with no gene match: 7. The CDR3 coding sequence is TGTGCCAGCAGCAGGACTAGCGGGAGGGTAGCATATGAGCAGTTCTTC. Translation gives CASSRTSGRVAYEQFF. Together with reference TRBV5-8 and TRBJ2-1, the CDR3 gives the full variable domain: EAGVTQSPTHLIKTRGQQATLRCSPISGHTSVYWYQQALGLGLQFLLWYDEGEERNRGNFPPRFSGRQFPNYSSELNVNALELEDSALYLCASSRTSGRVAYEQFFGPGTRLTVL.